These 5 T cell receptor beta chains share one sample of origin, sequenced in a study of T and B cells in COVID-19 patients. TRB was amplified from about 260-540 ng of blood genomic DNA. BIOMED2 TRB-A/B primer pools were used in multiplex TRB PCR. A single record per CDR3 protein comes from TCRdb applying MiXCR to the multiplex PCR reads. Seen here are 7,000 to 9,000 distinct CDR3 sequences, roughly two fifths observed once, and the top ten hold 53%. Source material: blood. These receptors were collected from a human donor with active COVID-19.

In its sample, this clonotype was seen a few times. The chain has TRBV19 and TRBJ2-3, with no clear D. Germline CDR1 and CDR2: LNHDA and SQIVND (reference sequence). Trimming cost V 8 bases and J 2 bases, with 11 bases left between them. The CDR3 is 13 amino acids. The CDR3, as DNA: TGTGCCAGTCACCGAGGACCCACAGATACGCAGTATTTT. Protein sequence: CASHRGPTDTQYF.

In the case of this clonotype: Mismatch with germline at one junction end may stem from a read error. The chain joins TRBV6-5 to TRBJ1-2; no definite D call. The CDR3 is 14 residues long. CDR1 and CDR2 from the germline V gene are MNHEY and SVGAGI. In nucleotides, the CDR3 is TGTACCAGCAGTTACTCGAAAGTAACTAATGGCTACACCTTC. This codes for CTSSYSKVTNGYTF.

This sequence joins TRBV11-3 and TRBJ2-7, with a tentative D call TRBD1 (6 bases). The CDR3 extends over 13 amino acids. CDR1 and CDR2 (germline): SGHNT, YENEEA. V lost 4 bases and J 0 bases, leaving 7 bases between the germline ends. In nucleotides, the CDR3 is TGTGCCAGCAGCTCGGGACACTCCTACGAGCAGTACTTC. Translated, it gives CASSSGHSYEQYF.

The J gene is TRBJ1-5, the V gene TRBV27; a possible D gene is TRBD1 (5 bases). CDR1 and CDR2 (germline): MNHEY, SMNVEV (reference sequence). The CDR3 totals 14 residues. Deletions cut 5 bases from V and 0 bases from J, with 8 bases between. The CDR3, as DNA: TGTGCCAGCAGTCTGGACAATAGCAATCAGCCCCAGCATTTT. The encoded protein is CASSLDNSNQPQHF.

This clonotype appeared many times. The V and J genes are TRBV19 and TRBJ1-4, with D possibly matching TRBD1 (5 bases). Trimming left V 6 bases short and J 8 bases short, with 13 bases between. Per the germline V gene, CDR1 is LNHDA and CDR2 is SQIVND (reference sequence). The CDR3 totals 13 residues. CDR3 bases: TGTGCCAGTAGCCTTAACGGGGCCGAAAAACTGTTTTTT. Its translation: CASSLNGAEKLFF.